The 30 T cell receptor beta chains below all came from one sample that was sequenced in a study of response to subunit inactivated influenza vaccine. TCRdb recomputed calls from the RT-PCR reads with MiXCR, one row per CDR3 protein. The sample yields 400,000 to 650,000 distinct CDR3 sequences, approximately 7.2% seen once. The sample was PBMCs from blood, taken 23 to 25 months after vaccination. The receptors shown here come from a man aged 50 to 69 who received an inactivated influenza vaccine.

This clonotype was detected many times. This chain links TRBV10-3 with TRBJ2-5, with a tentative D call TRBD2 (6 bases). The length of the CDR3 is 14 residues. V was cut by 2 bases and J by 5 bases, with 12 bases left in between. Germline assignment: CDR1 ENHRY and CDR2 SYGVKD. As DNA, the CDR3 is TGTGCCATCAGTGAGCCGGGACTTAAGGAGACCCAGTACTTC. Translation gives CAISEPGLKETQYF.

This clonotype was observed a few times. The chain links TRBV2 to TRBJ2-1, with 9 bases fitting TRBD1. Germline assignment: CDR1 SNHLY and CDR2 FYNNEI. The CDR3 covers 15 residues. V shed 5 bases and J 5 bases; nucleotides not matched to a gene: 7. CDR3 residues: CASSTDRGINNEQFF. The CDR3 DNA sequence: TGTGCCAGCAGTACAGACAGGGGGATCAACAATGAGCAGTTCTTC.

This clonotype appeared a few times. The chain links TRBV7-9 to TRBJ2-3; perhaps TRBD1 as D (5 bases). Trimming stripped 2 bases from V and 6 bases from J, with 6 bases between. The V gene's germline CDR1 is SEHNR and CDR2 FQNEAQ (reference sequence). CDR3 length equals 12 residues. The CDR3 here is CASSLRQDTQYF. The DNA for the CDR3 is TGTGCCAGCAGCTTAAGACAGGATACGCAGTATTTT. The complete variable domain, with remaining parts taken from reference TRBV7-9 and TRBJ2-3, reads DTGVSQNPRHKITKRGQNVTFRCDPISEHNRLYWYRQTLGQGPEFLTYFQNEAQLEKSRLLSDRFSAERPKGSFSTLEIQRTEQGDSAMYLCASSLRQDTQYFGPGTRLTVL.

This clonotype turned up a few times. The V gene is TRBV20-1, the J gene TRBJ2-5, with 13 bases that match TRBD2. The CDR3 is 15 amino acids. The V gene end was trimmed by 2 bases and the J gene end by 7 bases; junction bases not matched to a gene: 7. CDR1 is DFQATT and CDR2 is SNEGSKA in the germline V gene (reference sequence). This CDR3 is CSARPLAGGRGTQYF. CDR3 nucleotide sequence: TGCAGTGCTAGACCACTAGCGGGGGGGCGCGGGACCCAGTACTTC.

This clonotype occurred many times. V usage is TRBV7-9 and J usage is TRBJ2-7; TRBD2 aligns across 13 bases. The junction had 8 bases not matched to a gene; V was cut back by 5 bases and J by 7 bases. Germline CDR1 and CDR2: SEHNR and FQNEAQ (reference sequence). The length of the CDR3 is 15 residues. Written as DNA, the CDR3 is TGTGCCAGCAGCCCCCCAGGACTAGCGGGAGTAGAGCAGTACTTC. Its translation is CASSPPGLAGVEQYF.

This clonotype occurred a few times. The chain couples TRBV18 to TRBJ1-1, with 9 bases identical to TRBD1. J gave up 2 bases and V 4 bases, and 5 bases lay outside the gene matches. Germline-derived CDR1 and CDR2 are KGHSH and LQKENI. CDR3 size: 15 residues. This CDR3 reads CASSLEQGANTEAFF. The CDR3 nucleotides read TGTGCCAGCTCACTAGAACAGGGGGCCAACACTGAAGCTTTCTTT. Looking up the rest from reference TRBV18 and TRBJ1-1 gives the full variable domain: NAGVMQNPRHLVRRRGQEARLRCSPMKGHSHVYWYRQLPEEGLKFMVYLQKENIIDESGMPKERFSAEFPKEGPSILRIQQVVRGDSAAYFCASSLEQGANTEAFFGQGTRLTVV.

This clonotype appeared a few times. This sequence joins TRBV27 and TRBJ2-1, with no clear D. The CDR3 sequence is 15 residues long. The germline V gene encodes CDR1 MNHEY and CDR2 SMNVEV (reference sequence). With 2 bases removed from V and 8 bases from J, the gap between germline ends came to 16 bases. The CDR3 DNA reads TGTGCCAGCAGTTTAATGGGAAGGGTTTTCCATGAGCAGTTCTTC. Translation gives CASSLMGRVFHEQFF.

The chain combines TRBV10-3 with TRBJ2-2; D is uncertain. This CDR3 region has 14 residues. Germline V gives CDR1 ENHRY, CDR2 SYGVKD. The V end lost 0 bases, the J end lost 4 bases, and 6 bases lay between the germline ends. This chain's CDR3 is CAISESSGTGELFF. For the CDR3, the DNA is TGTGCCATCAGTGAGTCCTCAGGCACCGGGGAGCTGTTTTTT.

J is TRBJ2-5 and V is TRBV19; tentative D call: TRBD2 (7 bases). Germline V lookup: CDR1 LNHDA, CDR2 SQIVND (reference sequence). V was cut by 5 bases and J by 0 bases, with 16 bases left in between. The CDR3 runs to 16 residues. CDR3 in amino acids: CASSWRGPGYQETQYF. The DNA for the CDR3 is TGTGCCAGTAGTTGGCGGGGGCCGGGGTACCAAGAGACCCAGTACTTC.

The V and J genes are TRBV6-1 and TRBJ2-5; D is undetermined. Germline V gives CDR1 MNHNS, CDR2 SASEGT. CDR3 size: 13 residues. V dropped 0 bases and J dropped 2 bases, with 4 bases sitting between them. The CDR3 loop is CASSEAGQETQYF. CDR3 nucleotides: TGTGCCAGCAGTGAAGCGGGTCAAGAGACCCAGTACTTC.

This clonotype was picked up a small number of times. V and J are TRBV3-1 and TRBJ1-1, with D possibly matching TRBD1 (6 bases). Trimming pared 1 base from V and 8 bases from J, leaving 11 bases between. CDR1 is LGHDT and CDR2 is YNNKEL in the germline V gene (reference sequence). The CDR3 has 13 amino acids. CDR3 in amino acids: CASSQGGALEAFF. CDR3 DNA: TGTGCCAGCAGCCAAGGGGGGGCCTTAGAAGCTTTCTTT.

V and J are TRBV4-3 and TRBJ2-5; D is perhaps TRBD1 (6 bases). Trimming shortened V by 2 bases and J by 3 bases, and 7 bases separated the two germline ends. CDR1 LGHNA and CDR2 YSLEER come from the germline V gene. There are 13 residues in the CDR3. CDR3 nucleotide sequence: TGCGCCAGCAGCCAACACAGGGAAGAGACCCAGTACTTC. Protein sequence: CASSQHREETQYF.

This clonotype has only a few counts. J is TRBJ2-1 and V is TRBV9; 13 nucleotides align to TRBD2. The germline V gene has CDR1 SGDLS and CDR2 YYNGEE. Unmatched junction bases numbered 7, after V lost 3 bases and J lost 4 bases. This CDR3 spans 17 amino acids. The CDR3 bases are TGTGCCAGCAGCGGTATACCGGGACTAGCGGGATACAATGAGCAGTTCTTC. This sequence encodes CASSGIPGLAGYNEQFF.

In its sample, this clonotype was seen many times. DNA for the CDR3: TGTGCCATCAGTGAGGCGGGGAGCTATGGCTACACCTTC. This codes for CAISEAGSYGYTF. This chain joins TRBV10-3 and TRBJ1-2; D gene unclear. CDR1 is ENHRY and CDR2 is SYGVKD in the germline V gene. Trimming stripped 2 bases from V and 4 bases from J, with 8 bases between. The length of the CDR3 is 13 residues.

Only a few counts were recorded for this clonotype. This chain uses TRBV6-2 or TRBV6-3 with TRBJ2-7, with D perhaps matching TRBD1 (6 bases). The CDR3 covers 15 residues. Germline CDR1 MNHEY, CDR2 SVGEGT. V lost 4 bases and J lost 3, with 16 bases in between. DNA for the CDR3: TGTGCCAGCAGTTTCGTCCGACAGGTTTACTACGAGCAGTACTTC. This translates into CASSFVRQVYYEQYF.

A few counts support this clonotype. The chain recombines TRBV7-9 with TRBJ2-1; the D gene is possibly TRBD2 (5 bases). CDR3 length: 16 residues. Germline CDR1 and CDR2: SEHNR and FQNEAQ (reference sequence). Trimming stripped 1 base from V and 7 bases from J, with 17 bases between. CDR3 nucleotides: TGTGCCAGCAGCTTAGTATCTCAGCGGTATAAAAATGAGCAGTTCTTC. Translating gives CASSLVSQRYKNEQFF.

This clonotype was observed many times. V is TRBV5-1 and J is TRBJ1-4; 10 bases agree with TRBD1. Germline CDR1 SGHRS, CDR2 YFSETQ. The CDR3 covers 15 residues. V lost 0 bases to trimming and J lost 7 bases; unmatched junction nucleotides: 3. In DNA, the CDR3 is TGCGCCAGCAGCTTGGCGGGACAGGGGAGTGAAAAACTGTTTTTT. It specifies CASSLAGQGSEKLFF.

This clonotype has ten or more counts. The chain has TRBV19 and TRBJ2-7, with 7 bases lining up with TRBD1. V trimming: 8 bases; J trimming: 0 bases; junction bases outside the gene matches: 7. Looked up from germline, CDR1 is LNHDA and CDR2 is SQIVND (reference sequence). The CDR3 is made up of 14 amino acids. The CDR3 spells CASSFGTDSYEQYF. The CDR3 nucleotides are TGTGCCAGTTCCTTCGGGACAGACTCCTACGAGCAGTACTTC.

This clonotype was observed at least ten times. The rearrangement joins TRBV7-3 to TRBJ2-1, with 8 nucleotides matching TRBD2. CDR3 size: 18 residues. Trimming removed 1 base from V and 0 bases from J; junction bases left unmatched: 8. CDR1 SGHTA and CDR2 FQGTGA come from the germline V gene. The CDR3: CASSLMGRTSLSYNEQFF. The DNA for the CDR3 is TGTGCCAGCAGCTTAATGGGAAGGACTAGCCTCTCCTACAATGAGCAGTTCTTC.

This clonotype was counted ten times or more. The chain has TRBV7-9 and TRBJ2-7, with D hard to call. The V and J ends lost 2 bases and 1 base respectively, with 6 bases between them. The CDR3 runs to 13 residues. Germline CDR1 reads SEHNR; CDR2 reads FQNEAQ (reference sequence). CDR3 bases: TGTGCCAGCAGCTTACCCCCTTCCTACGAGCAGTACTTC. It yields the protein CASSLPPSYEQYF.

This chain connects TRBV4-1 to TRBJ1-2; D might be TRBD1 (5 bases). Looked up from germline, CDR1 is MGHRA and CDR2 is YSYEKL. Deletions cut 0 bases from V and 6 bases from J, with 14 bases between. CDR3 length equals 15 residues. CDR3 in DNA: TGCGCCAGCAGCCAAGATAGTACAGGCAGTGATGGCTACACCTTC. Protein: CASSQDSTGSDGYTF.

V and J are TRBV6-1 and TRBJ1-4, with D unresolved. V dropped 8 bases and J dropped 3 bases, with 10 bases sitting between them. Looked up from germline, CDR1 is MNHNS and CDR2 is SASEGT. There are 13 residues in the CDR3. The CDR3 region is CASSTAPNEKLFF. The CDR3 DNA follows: TGTGCCAGCTCAACAGCGCCTAATGAAAAACTGTTTTTT.

Ten or more counts support this clonotype. The chain links TRBV9 to TRBJ2-1; 9 bases agree with TRBD1. The length of the CDR3 is 15 residues. J gave up 7 bases and V 2 bases, and 7 bases lay outside the gene matches. Germline assignment: CDR1 SGDLS and CDR2 YYNGEE. This CDR3 is CASSVEGQGFNEQFF. In DNA form, the CDR3 reads TGTGCCAGCAGCGTGGAGGGACAGGGTTTTAATGAGCAGTTCTTC.

There are many counts of this clonotype. The V gene is TRBV28, the J gene TRBJ2-2; possibly TRBD1 for D (6 bases). The CDR3 contains 16 residues. V was shortened by 6 bases and J by 3 bases, with 17 bases between the two germline ends. The germline V gene encodes CDR1 MDHEN and CDR2 SYDVKM. Written as DNA, the CDR3 is TGTGCCAGCAGCCCCTTAAGGACAGTTCACACCGGGGAGCTGTTTTTT. Its protein product is CASSPLRTVHTGELFF. The full variable domain, with the rest looked up from reference TRBV28 and TRBJ2-2, is DVKVTQSSRYLVKRTGEKVFLECVQDMDHENMFWYRQDPGLGLRLIYFSYDVKMKEKGDIPEGYSVSREKKERFSLILESASTNQTSMYLCASSPLRTVHTGELFFGEGSRLTVL.

The rearrangement uses TRBV12-3 or TRBV12-4 and TRBJ2-1, with 7 nucleotides matching TRBD1. The V gene end was trimmed by 0 bases and the J gene end by 13 bases; junction bases not matched to a gene: 6. The CDR3 consists of 13 residues. In DNA form, the CDR3 reads TGTGCCAGCAGTTTAGCGAGGGGGCCGACACAGTTCTTC. This sequence encodes CASSLARGPTQFF.

This clonotype appeared many times. The rearrangement joins TRBV20-1 to TRBJ2-5, with 10 nucleotides matching TRBD2. From germline, CDR1 is DFQATT and CDR2 SNEGSKA (reference sequence). The ends lost 3 bases at V and 2 bases at J; junction bases unmatched: 3. CDR3 length: 14 amino acids. CDR3 sequence reads: CSASELAGQETQYF. CDR3 coding DNA: TGCAGTGCTAGCGAACTAGCGGGACAAGAGACCCAGTACTTC.

A few counts support this clonotype. This chain joins TRBV20-1 and TRBJ1-5, with 7 bases matching TRBD1. Germline V CDR1 and CDR2: DFQATT, SNEGSKA (reference sequence). The CDR3 runs to 13 residues. V lost 4 bases to trimming and J lost 8 bases; unmatched junction nucleotides: 8. The CDR3 sequence is CSANRQGREPQHF. The CDR3 DNA reads as TGCAGTGCTAACAGACAGGGTAGGGAGCCCCAGCATTTT.

This clonotype was counted ten times or more. The chain employs TRBV12-3 or TRBV12-4 and TRBJ1-5, with D unclear. The CDR3 extends over 15 amino acids. Deletions cut 7 bases from V and 6 bases from J, with 19 bases between. The CDR3, as DNA: TGTGCCAGCACCCAGGTTGGCAGTATGGGTCAGCCCCAGCATTTT. The encoded protein is CASTQVGSMGQPQHF.

This clonotype was counted ten times or more. The V gene is TRBV5-1, the J gene TRBJ1-2; no clear D gene. Germline CDR1 reads SGHRS; CDR2 reads YFSETQ. CDR3 length equals 13 residues. V was shortened by 4 bases and J by 5 bases, with 12 bases between the two germline ends. The CDR3: CASSPPLGYGYTF. CDR3 nucleotides: TGCGCCAGCAGCCCCCCTCTGGGTTATGGCTACACCTTC.

This clonotype was counted a few times. V is TRBV7-9 and J is TRBJ2-6; D not resolved. Germline CDR1 and CDR2: SEHNR and FQNEAQ (reference sequence). Trimming removed 6 bases from V and 0 bases from J, with 12 bases in between. The CDR3 is 16 amino acids. CDR3 residues: CASRPPIYSGANVLTF. CDR3 nucleotide sequence: TGTGCCAGCAGGCCCCCAATTTACTCTGGGGCCAACGTCCTGACTTTC.